The entry below describes one TCR beta chain. The data were taken from a study of blood T cell repertoires in COVID-19. Across the study: COVID-19 samples collected from the United States, Italy and Spain covered acute and convalescent phases. From T cells, B-cell-depleted T cells, or PBMCs came the material, which was cDNA or gDNA.

The Seattle patients joined while their infection was active and were tracked longitudinally afterward. Original data processing: Estimation of nucleated cell counts relied on the amplification of reference gene primers. Here immunoSEQ multiplex PCR was the method, and the copy in TCRdb shows in-frame clones only, minus some. V and J calls and clone size are as listed in that table; D and trimming were resolved from the DNA. The table lists some 180,000 clones, approximately 88% of them singletons. Germline V gene lookup returns CDR1 SGHDT and CDR2 YYEEEE. The CDR3 spans 15 residues. With 6 bases removed from V and 0 bases from J, the gap between germline ends came to 10 bases.

The genes are TRBV5-6 and TRBJ2-6; no reliable D call. The receptor comes from a woman in her thirties or forties with COVID-19, enrolled during active disease. Source material: peripheral blood. The CDR3 here is CASNPLGSGANVLTF. In DNA form, the CDR3 reads TGTGCCAGCAACCCCCTCGGCTCTGGGGCCAACGTCCTGACTTTC.